This TCR beta chain was documented in a study of T cells in Graves' hyperthyroidism and ophthalmopathy. Findings of the study overall: Using 13 V-J features, a model discriminated ophthalmopathy from stable hyperthyroidism.

CDR3 length: 14 residues. Between the trimmed V and J ends, which lost 0 bases and 4 bases, there was a span of 11 bases. Per germline, CDR1 SGDLS and CDR2 YYNGEE. Exclusions: uncontrolled infection, other autoimmune disease, pregnancy, lactation. From 8.5 to 10 ml of fresh peripheral blood, PBMCs were isolated. Researchers took RNA transcripts and amplified the TCR beta CDR3 regions from them. The HTBI primer set was used in a first-round RT-PCR of the TCR CDR3. MiXCR, applied by TCRdb to the multiplex PCR reads, yields one record per CDR3 protein. The sample includes hundreds of thousands of distinct CDR3 sequences, around 15% of them seen just once. In this sample, this clonotype turned up many times. Its target is not known.

The receptor was derived from a man younger than 35 with Graves' ophthalmopathy. V and J are TRBV9 and TRBJ2-7; D is perhaps TRBD1 or TRBD2 (6 bases each). Material for sequencing was blood. The chain's CDR3 is CASSVEGDFYEQYF. In DNA form, the CDR3 reads TGTGCCAGCAGCGTAGAGGGGGACTTTTACGAGCAGTACTTC.